These 14 T cell receptor beta chains share one sample of origin, sequenced in a study of preoperative IRX-2 immunotherapy in early breast cancer. The treatment: preoperative locoregional IRX-2 cytokine immunotherapy. TCRdb's table, derived via immunoSEQ multiplex PCR, lists solely in-frame clones and lacks some. The table records about 98,000 clones, roughly 85% of them present only once. This specimen was tumor tissue, taken after IRX-2 immunotherapy. The source is a human donor with breast cancer.

The chain joins TRBV15 to TRBJ2-1, with TRBD1 identical over 12 bases. This CDR3 comprises 16 residues. The ends lost 5 bases at V and 7 bases at J; junction bases unmatched: 9. Looked up from germline, CDR1 is LNHNV and CDR2 is YYDKDF (reference sequence). In DNA, the CDR3 is TGTGCCACCAGCGAACCGGGACAGGGGGCAGGTAATGAGCAGTTCTTC. Translated: CATSEPGQGAGNEQFF.

V is TRBV28 and J is TRBJ2-7; possible D gene TRBD1, 7 bases. Germline CDR1 MDHEN, CDR2 SYDVKM. The CDR3 loop spans 15 amino acids. V gave up 4 bases and J gave up 6 bases, with 19 bases separating them. The CDR3 region has the DNA TGTGCCAGCAGTTCCCCGGGACAGCGGGCCGCCGAGCAGTACTTC. Amino acid sequence: CASSSPGQRAAEQYF.

This clone appeared a single time. The chain carries TRBV1 and TRBJ2-3; the table gives TRBD1 as D, unverified against the DNA. TRBV1 is a documented pseudogene. The CDR3 runs 14 residues. This CDR3 reads CASSLRTPLDTQYF. For the CDR3, the DNA is TGCGCCAGCAGCCTCAGGACACCGCTAGATACGCAGTATTTT.

This clone has only one observation. The rearrangement links TRBV28 to TRBJ1-3, with D unclear. Germline values: CDR1 MDHEN, CDR2 SYDVKM. This CDR3 spans 14 amino acids. The V end was cut by 6 bases, the J end by 0 bases, with 9 bases between. The CDR3 DNA follows: TGTGCCAGCAGCGGACCGAGCTCTGGAAACACCATATATTTT. Its translation is CASSGPSSGNTIYF.

The chain combines TRBV12-2 with TRBJ2-1; the listed D gene, TRBD1, was not tested against the DNA. TRBV12-2 is deemed a pseudogene. CDR3 length: 15 residues. CDR3 sequence (DNA): TGTGCCTCAGCGCAGGGCAGGGGGCGAGGGGGTGAGCAGTTCTTC. This encodes CASAQGRGRGGEQFF.

The chain recombines TRBV28 with TRBJ2-7; TRBD2 aligns across 10 bases. The V gene end was trimmed by 5 bases and the J gene end by 3 bases; junction bases not matched to a gene: 7. The CDR3 has 15 amino acids. Germline CDR1 reads MDHEN; CDR2 reads SYDVKM. The CDR3 loop is CASSSSGGTYYEQYF. For the CDR3, the DNA is TGTGCCAGCAGTAGTAGCGGGGGGACGTACTACGAGCAGTACTTC.

This clone was observed a handful of times. The chain is built from TRBV15 and TRBJ1-1; D not resolved. The CDR3 spans 15 residues. CDR1 and CDR2 (germline): LNHNV, YYDKDF (reference sequence). The V gene lost 0 bases and the J gene lost 1 base, with 9 bases spanning the gap. The CDR3 is CATSRDEATNTEAFF. The CDR3 DNA reads TGTGCCACCAGCAGAGATGAGGCTACGAACACTGAAGCTTTCTTT.

The chain employs TRBV7-1 and TRBJ1-4; unclear D gene. TRBV7-1 is treated as an ORF (open reading frame) with a function not yet certain. This CDR3 is built from 14 residues. Trimming removed 4 bases from V and 6 bases from J, with 12 bases in between. The CDR3 DNA sequence: TGTGCCAGCAGCTTGGAGAGTAGCGATGAAAAACTGTTTTTT. Translated: CASSLESSDEKLFF.

Only a few counts were recorded for this clone. Written as DNA, the CDR3 is TGCGCCAGCAGCTTGGGGACTAGCGGAGTGGCCTACGAGCAGTACTTC. Translated: CASSLGTSGVAYEQYF. The genes are TRBV5-1 and TRBJ2-7; 10 nucleotides line up with TRBD2. CDR1 SGHRS and CDR2 YFSETQ come from the germline V gene. V shed 0 bases and J 2 bases; nucleotides not matched to a gene: 5. CDR3 size: 16 residues.

J is TRBJ2-3 and V is TRBV2, with 8 positions matching TRBD2. The length of the CDR3 is 15 residues. The trim removed 3 bases at V and 5 bases at J, leaving 7 bases unmatched. In germline, CDR1 is SNHLY, CDR2 FYNNEI. The CDR3 here is CASSDPLAALDTQYF. Written as DNA, the CDR3 is TGTGCCAGCAGTGACCCACTAGCGGCTCTAGATACGCAGTATTTT.

The V call is TRBV7-2, the J call TRBJ2-5; no clear D. The CDR3 contains 15 residues. Germline CDR1 SGHTA, CDR2 FQGNSA. Between the trimmed V and J ends, which lost 1 base and 2 bases, there was a span of 11 bases. The CDR3 nucleotides read TGTGCCAGCAGCTTAGGAGTGAAAATGCAAGAGACCCAGTACTTC. This gives the protein CASSLGVKMQETQYF.

This clone was counted a single time. The chain is built from TRBV29-1 and TRBJ1-5, with 9 bases lining up with TRBD1. The CDR3 is made up of 13 amino acids. The germline CDR1 and CDR2 sequences are SQVTM and ANQGSEA. J lost 4 bases, V lost 4 bases, and 2 bases had no gene match. The CDR3 loop reads CSVGQGGNQPQHF. In DNA form, the CDR3 reads TGCAGCGTTGGACAGGGGGGAAATCAGCCCCAGCATTTT. The full variable domain, in which reference TRBV29-1 and TRBJ1-5 provide the parts outside the CDR3, is SAVISQKPSRDICQRGTSLTIQCQVDSQVTMMFWYRQQPGQSLTLIATANQGSEATYESGFVIDKFPISRPNLTFSTLTVSNMSPEDSSIYLCSVGQGGNQPQHFGDGTRLSIL.

This chain uses TRBV19 with TRBJ1-5, with no clear D. Trimming removed 4 bases at V and 4 bases at J, with 20 bases between. CDR1 is LNHDA and CDR2 is SQIVND in the germline V gene (reference sequence). The length of the CDR3 is 17 residues. The chain's CDR3 is CASSTGPAGLGNQPQHF. The CDR3 bases are TGTGCCAGTAGTACCGGGCCCGCGGGTCTCGGAAATCAGCCCCAGCATTTT.

The J gene is TRBJ1-1, the V gene TRBV6-8, with D maybe TRBD1 (5 bases). Germline V gene lookup returns CDR1 MNHGY and CDR2 SAAAGT. The CDR3 is 13 residues long. The V gene lost 9 bases and the J gene lost 7 bases, with 18 bases spanning the gap. The CDR3 DNA follows: TGTGCCAGTCACCAGGGTTCGCTGGGTGAAGCTTTCTTT. Translating it yields CASHQGSLGEAFF.